This T cell receptor beta chain emerged from a study of T cell repertoires in cytomegalovirus infection. At least ten counts were recorded for this clonotype. The target antigen is unknown. The CDR3 runs to 12 residues. V gave up 3 bases and J gave up 5 bases, with 8 bases separating them. TCRdb reprocessed the reads with MiXCR, giving one entry per CDR3 protein. Of 46,000 or so distinct CDR3 sequences listed, approximately 22% are singletons. The sequence was collected from a human donor in good health (CMV status not recorded). Some clones in this sample may be carry-over from other donors' samples. Sequencing was performed on PBMCs, sequenced either directly or after in vitro stimulation (not recorded which). The chain carries TRBV12-3 or TRBV12-4 and TRBJ2-7; TRBD2 is a possible D gene (5 bases). This chain's CDR3 is CASSFGMDEQYF. The CDR3 DNA follows: TGTGCCAGCAGTTTCGGGATGGACGAGCAGTACTTC.